The rows below give T cell receptor beta chains drawn from one sample of a study of T cell responses to AZD1222 COVID-19 vaccine. Libraries were prepared by immunoSEQ multiplex PCR; TCRdb keeps only in-frame clonotypes and omits some of them. The sample carries roughly 150,000 clones, 91% recorded once. Sequenced material: peripheral blood, taken on day 0 of AZD1222 vaccination. These receptors were taken from an adult in good health. The CDR3 runs from the conserved cysteine through the conserved F or W. The order of the fields is D gene, clone size, V gene, J gene, CDR3 DNA, CDR3 protein. The D gene is left open where the match is weak. Part of the rows lack a size; the others show once, few, many or a class for expanded clones.

D: TRBD1
size: .
V: TRBV5-1
J: TRBJ2-5
DNA: TGCGCCAGCAGCTTGGGGGACAGGAAAGAGACCCAGTACTTC
CDR3: CASSLGDRKETQYF

D: TRBD2
size: .
V: TRBV12-3/TRBV12-4
J: TRBJ2-1
DNA: TGTGCCAGCAGGTCACTAGCGAATGAGCAGTTCTTC
CDR3: CASRSLANEQFF

D: TRBD2
size: .
V: TRBV5-6
J: TRBJ2-3
DNA: TGTGCCAGCAGCTTGGCTAGCGGGAGAGGAGATACGCAGTATTTT
CDR3: CASSLASGRGDTQYF

D: TRBD1
size: .
V: TRBV28
J: TRBJ2-3
DNA: TGTGCCAGCAGCCTCACAGGGGGCGGGGATACGCAGTATTTT
CDR3: CASSLTGGGDTQYF

D: TRBD1
size: .
V: TRBV28
J: TRBJ1-6
DNA: TGTGCCAGCAGTCCGGGGACAGGGAACAATTCACCCCTCCACTTT
CDR3: CASSPGTGNNSPLHF

D: .
size: .
V: TRBV19
J: TRBJ2-1
DNA: TGTGCCAGTAGTACGATAACAGGGTCCCACAATGAGCAGTTCTTC
CDR3: CASSTITGSHNEQFF

D: .
size: .
V: TRBV5-8
J: TRBJ2-6
DNA: TGTGCCAGCAGCCCAGTCGTCTCTGGGGCCAACGTCCTGACTTTC
CDR3: CASSPVVSGANVLTF

D: .
size: once
V: TRBV12-3/TRBV12-4
J: TRBJ1-1
DNA: TGTGCCAGCAGGGGACAATTGGACACTGAAGCTTTCTTT
CDR3: CASRGQLDTEAFF

D: .
size: .
V: TRBV6-4
J: TRBJ1-1
DNA: TGTGCCAGCAGTGAGTGGCAAGGCAAACAGAACACTGAAGCTTTCTTT
CDR3: CASSEWQGKQNTEAFF

D: .
size: .
V: TRBV29-1
J: TRBJ2-7
DNA: TGCAGCGTTGAATTAGGGGGGCAGGCCTCCTACGAGCAGTACTTC
CDR3: CSVELGGQASYEQYF

D: TRBD1
size: .
V: TRBV28
J: TRBJ2-2
DNA: TGTGCCACCCGGGGACAGGGAAAAGCGGGGAACACCGGGGAGCTGTTTTTT
CDR3: CATRGQGKAGNTGELFF